The rows below give T cell receptor beta chains drawn from one sample of a study of identical twins. TCRdb re-analysed the 5' RACE reads in MiXCR, keeping a single row per CDR3 protein. Of some 710,000 distinct CDR3 sequences in the sample, 5.5% to 6.5% were seen once. Sequenced input: naive T cells sorted from blood. Every receptor here comes from a man in his late teens or twenties in good health. The CDR3 runs from the conserved cysteine through the conserved F or W. D genes are given only for firm matches. Clone size, where shown, is once, few, many, or a class for clones that have expanded.

v_call: TRBV5-6
j_call: TRBJ1-4
clone_size: many
d_call: -
cdr3_nt: TGTGCCAGCAGCCCCTTTGGGAACAATGAAAAACTGTTTTTT
cdr3_aa: CASSPFGNNEKLFF

v_call: TRBV9
j_call: TRBJ1-1
clone_size: few
d_call: -
cdr3_nt: TGTGCCAGCAGCGTAATCCTCCGGGACCCTTTCTTT
cdr3_aa: CASSVILRDPFF

v_call: TRBV3-1
j_call: TRBJ2-1
clone_size: many
d_call: TRBD2
cdr3_nt: TGTGCCAGCAGCCAAGATCGAGTAGCGGGGGAGCAGTTCTTC
cdr3_aa: CASSQDRVAGEQFF

v_call: TRBV11-2
j_call: TRBJ1-3
clone_size: many
d_call: -
cdr3_nt: TGTGCCAGCAGCGCCAGGCCCCAGGGAAACACCATATATTTT
cdr3_aa: CASSARPQGNTIYF

v_call: TRBV20-1
j_call: TRBJ2-5
clone_size: many
d_call: -
cdr3_nt: TGCAGTGCTAGAGGCCACAAAGAGACCCAGTACTTC
cdr3_aa: CSARGHKETQYF

v_call: TRBV12-3/TRBV12-4
j_call: TRBJ1-1
clone_size: -
d_call: -
cdr3_nt: TGTGCCAGCAGTGCTCCCAGGGACTCCATGAACACTGAAGCTTTCTTT
cdr3_aa: CASSAPRDSMNTEAFF

v_call: TRBV12-3/TRBV12-4
j_call: TRBJ2-1
clone_size: many
d_call: -
cdr3_nt: TGTGCCAGCAGCCCACGGGGGGACAGAATCTCCTACAATGAGCAGTTCTTC
cdr3_aa: CASSPRGDRISYNEQFF

v_call: TRBV4-2
j_call: TRBJ2-3
clone_size: few
d_call: TRBD2
cdr3_nt: TGTGCCAGCAGCCAGGGACTAGCGGGAAGGGATACGCAGTATTTT
cdr3_aa: CASSQGLAGRDTQYF

v_call: TRBV4-2
j_call: TRBJ2-6
clone_size: -
d_call: TRBD1
cdr3_nt: TGTGCCAGCAGCCAAGGCCAGAGACCGGGACAGGTTAGAACAGGGGCCAACGTCCTGACTTTC
cdr3_aa: CASSQGQRPGQVRTGANVLTF

v_call: TRBV6-2/TRBV6-3
j_call: TRBJ2-7
clone_size: many
d_call: -
cdr3_nt: TGTGCCAGCAGTTTCAGTCTGCTAGGGGACGAGCAGTACTTC
cdr3_aa: CASSFSLLGDEQYF

v_call: TRBV19
j_call: TRBJ2-6
clone_size: once
d_call: -
cdr3_nt: TGTGCCAGTAGTATAGGAGTCCTCTCTGGGGCCAACGTCCTGACTTTT
cdr3_aa: CASSIGVLSGANVLTF

v_call: TRBV20-1
j_call: TRBJ2-3
clone_size: many
d_call: -
cdr3_nt: TGCAGTGCTAGTCTGGGACTCTTCACAGATACGCAGTATTTT
cdr3_aa: CSASLGLFTDTQYF

v_call: TRBV5-1
j_call: TRBJ2-1
clone_size: many
d_call: -
cdr3_nt: TGCGCCAGCAGCATGCAGGTGGGGGAACTCAATGAGCAGTTCTTC
cdr3_aa: CASSMQVGELNEQFF

v_call: TRBV12-3/TRBV12-4
j_call: TRBJ2-3
clone_size: many
d_call: TRBD2
cdr3_nt: TGTGCCAGCAGTTTGGGCGGGAGGGTCTATACGCAGTATTTT
cdr3_aa: CASSLGGRVYTQYF